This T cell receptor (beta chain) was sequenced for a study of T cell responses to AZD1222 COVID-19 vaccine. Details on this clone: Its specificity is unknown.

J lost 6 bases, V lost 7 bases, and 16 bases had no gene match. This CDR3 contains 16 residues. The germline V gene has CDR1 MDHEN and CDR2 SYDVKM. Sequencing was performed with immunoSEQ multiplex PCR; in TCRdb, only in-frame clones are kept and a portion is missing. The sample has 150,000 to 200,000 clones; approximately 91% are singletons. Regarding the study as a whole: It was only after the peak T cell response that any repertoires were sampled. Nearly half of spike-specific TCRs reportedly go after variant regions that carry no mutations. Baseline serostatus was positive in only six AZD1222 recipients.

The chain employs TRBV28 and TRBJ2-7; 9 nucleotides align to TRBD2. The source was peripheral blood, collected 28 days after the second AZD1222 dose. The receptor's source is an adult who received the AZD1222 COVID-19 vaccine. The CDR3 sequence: CASTPRLAGMAREQYF. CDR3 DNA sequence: TGTGCCAGCACCCCACGGCTAGCGGGAATGGCACGCGAGCAGTACTTC.